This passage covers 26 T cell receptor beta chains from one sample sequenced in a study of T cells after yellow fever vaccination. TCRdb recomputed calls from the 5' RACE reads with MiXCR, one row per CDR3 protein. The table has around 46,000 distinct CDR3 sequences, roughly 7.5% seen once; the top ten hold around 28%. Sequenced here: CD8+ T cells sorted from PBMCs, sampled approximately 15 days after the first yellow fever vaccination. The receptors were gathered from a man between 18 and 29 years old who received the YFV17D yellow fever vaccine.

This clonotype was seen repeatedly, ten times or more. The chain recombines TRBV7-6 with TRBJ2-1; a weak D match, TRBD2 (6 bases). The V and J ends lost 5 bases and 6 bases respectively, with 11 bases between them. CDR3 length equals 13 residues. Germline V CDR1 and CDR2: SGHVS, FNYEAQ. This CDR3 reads CASSRGTLNEQFF. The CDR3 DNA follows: TGTGCCAGCAGCCGCGGGACCCTCAATGAGCAGTTCTTC.

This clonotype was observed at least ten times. CDR3: CASSQDGARVGTQYF. CDR3 coding DNA: TGCGCCAGCAGCCAAGATGGGGCCAGGGTGGGGACCCAGTACTTC. The V gene is TRBV4-3, the J gene TRBJ2-5; possibly TRBD1 for D (5 bases). Germline loops: CDR1 LGHNA, CDR2 YSLEER. This CDR3 contains 15 residues. Trimming stripped 0 bases from V and 7 bases from J, with 15 bases between.

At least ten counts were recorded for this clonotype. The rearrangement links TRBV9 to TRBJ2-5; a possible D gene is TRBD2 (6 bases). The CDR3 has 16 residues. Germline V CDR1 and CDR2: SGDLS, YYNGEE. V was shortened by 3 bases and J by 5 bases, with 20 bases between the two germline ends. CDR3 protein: CASSASEWGVGETQYF. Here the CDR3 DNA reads TGTGCCAGCAGCGCCTCTGAGTGGGGGGTCGGCGAGACCCAGTACTTC.

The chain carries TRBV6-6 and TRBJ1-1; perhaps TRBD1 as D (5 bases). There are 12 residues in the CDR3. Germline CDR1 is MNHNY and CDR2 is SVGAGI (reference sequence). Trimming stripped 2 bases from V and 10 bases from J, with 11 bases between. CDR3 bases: TGTGCCAGCAGTTACCCCCTCACAGGAGCTTTCTTT. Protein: CASSYPLTGAFF.

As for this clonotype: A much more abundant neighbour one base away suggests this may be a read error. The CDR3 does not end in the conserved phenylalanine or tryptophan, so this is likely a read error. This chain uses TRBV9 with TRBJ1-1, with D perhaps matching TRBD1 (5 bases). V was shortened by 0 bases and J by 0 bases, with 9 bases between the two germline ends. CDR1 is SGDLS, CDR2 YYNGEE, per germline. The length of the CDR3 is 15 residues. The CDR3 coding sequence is TGTGCCAGCAGCGTAGTAGCAGGGTTGAACACTGAAGCTTTCTCT. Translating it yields CASSVVAGLNTEAFS.

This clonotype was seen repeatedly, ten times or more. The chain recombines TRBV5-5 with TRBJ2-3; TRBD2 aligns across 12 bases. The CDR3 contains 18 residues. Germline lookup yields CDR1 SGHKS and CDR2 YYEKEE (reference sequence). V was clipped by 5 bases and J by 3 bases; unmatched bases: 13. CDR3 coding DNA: TGTGCCAGCAGACCGCTAGCGGGGGGGCGCGGTTGGACAGATACGCAGTATTTT. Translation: CASRPLAGGRGWTDTQYF.

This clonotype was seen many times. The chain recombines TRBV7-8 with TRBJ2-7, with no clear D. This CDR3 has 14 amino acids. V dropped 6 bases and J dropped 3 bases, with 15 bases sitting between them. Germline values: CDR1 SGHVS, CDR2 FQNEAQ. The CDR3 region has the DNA TGTGCCAGCAGGGCAACGACCGGAATCTACGAGCAGTACTTC. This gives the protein CASRATTGIYEQYF.

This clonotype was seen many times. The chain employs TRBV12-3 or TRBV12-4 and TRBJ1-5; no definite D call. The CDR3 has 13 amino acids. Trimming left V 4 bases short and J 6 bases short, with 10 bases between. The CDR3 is CASSSVVTQPQHF. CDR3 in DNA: TGTGCCAGCAGTTCAGTGGTCACTCAGCCCCAGCATTTT.

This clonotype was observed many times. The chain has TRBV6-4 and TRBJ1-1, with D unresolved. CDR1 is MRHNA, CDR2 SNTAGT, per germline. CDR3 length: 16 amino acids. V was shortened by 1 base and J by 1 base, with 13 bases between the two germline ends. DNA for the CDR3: TGTGCCAGCAGTGACTTCTTTCACGAAAGGAACACTGAAGCTTTCTTT. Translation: CASSDFFHERNTEAFF.

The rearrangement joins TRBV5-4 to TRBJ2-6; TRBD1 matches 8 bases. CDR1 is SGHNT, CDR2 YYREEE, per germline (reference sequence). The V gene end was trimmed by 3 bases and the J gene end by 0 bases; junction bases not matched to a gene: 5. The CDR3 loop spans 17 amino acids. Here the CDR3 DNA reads TGTGCCAGCAGCTCCGGGACAGGTGGCTCTGGGGCCAACGTCCTGACTTTC. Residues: CASSSGTGGSGANVLTF.

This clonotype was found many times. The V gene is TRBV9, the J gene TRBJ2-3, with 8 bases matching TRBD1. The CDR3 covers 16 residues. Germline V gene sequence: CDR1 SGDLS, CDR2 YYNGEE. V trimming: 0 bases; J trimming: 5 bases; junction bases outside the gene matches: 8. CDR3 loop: CASSVAFDRGEDTQYF. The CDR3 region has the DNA TGTGCCAGCAGCGTAGCGTTTGACAGGGGAGAAGATACGCAGTATTTT. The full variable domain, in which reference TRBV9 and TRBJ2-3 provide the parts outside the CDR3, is DSGVTQTPKHLITATGQRVTLRCSPRSGDLSVYWYQQSLDQGLQFLIQYYNGEERAKGNILERFSAQQFPDLHSELNLSSLELGDSALYFCASSVAFDRGEDTQYFGPGTRLTVL.

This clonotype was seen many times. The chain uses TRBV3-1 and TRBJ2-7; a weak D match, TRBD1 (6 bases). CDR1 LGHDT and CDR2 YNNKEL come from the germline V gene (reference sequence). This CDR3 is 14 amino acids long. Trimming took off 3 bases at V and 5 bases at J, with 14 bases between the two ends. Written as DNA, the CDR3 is TGTGCCAGCAGCCATGGGACAACGATTAACGAGCAGTACTTC. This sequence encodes CASSHGTTINEQYF.

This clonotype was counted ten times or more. CDR3 sequence reads: CASSYVPYTSSYEQYV. DNA of the CDR3: TGTGCCAGCAGCTACGTACCATATACTAGCAGCTACGAGCAGTACGTC. The chain recombines TRBV7-2 with TRBJ2-7, with a possible D match to TRBD2 (6 bases). There are 16 residues in the CDR3. Germline V gene data show CDR1 as SGHTA and CDR2 as FQGNSA. Trimming removed 4 bases at V and 3 bases at J, with 19 bases between.

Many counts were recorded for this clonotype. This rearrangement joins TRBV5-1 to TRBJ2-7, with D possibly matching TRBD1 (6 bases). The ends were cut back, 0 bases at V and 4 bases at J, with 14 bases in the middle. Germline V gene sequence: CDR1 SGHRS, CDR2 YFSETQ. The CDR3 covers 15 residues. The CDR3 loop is CASSLEPGHLYEQYF. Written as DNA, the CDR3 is TGCGCCAGCAGCTTGGAGCCGGGACACCTATACGAGCAGTACTTC.

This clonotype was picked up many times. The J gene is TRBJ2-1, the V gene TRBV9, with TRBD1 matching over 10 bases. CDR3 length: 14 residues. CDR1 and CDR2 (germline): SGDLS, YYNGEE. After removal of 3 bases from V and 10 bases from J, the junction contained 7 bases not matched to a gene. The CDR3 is CASSGTGTGDEQFF. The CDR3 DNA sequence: TGTGCCAGCAGCGGAACCGGGACAGGGGACGAGCAGTTCTTC.

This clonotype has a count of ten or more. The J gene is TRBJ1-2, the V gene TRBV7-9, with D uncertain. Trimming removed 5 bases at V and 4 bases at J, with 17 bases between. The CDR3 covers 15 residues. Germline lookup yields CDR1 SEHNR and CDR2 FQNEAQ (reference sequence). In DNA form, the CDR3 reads TGTGCCAGCAGCCGAGACGAGGAGGCACCCTATGGCTACACCTTC. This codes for CASSRDEEAPYGYTF.

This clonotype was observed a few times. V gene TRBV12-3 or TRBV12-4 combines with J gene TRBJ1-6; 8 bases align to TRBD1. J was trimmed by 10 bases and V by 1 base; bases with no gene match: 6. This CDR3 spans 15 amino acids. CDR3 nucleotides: TGTGCCAGCAGTTTAGATTTGGACAGGGAATCACCCCTCCACTTT. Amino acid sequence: CASSLDLDRESPLHF.

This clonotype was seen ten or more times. CDR3 amino acids: CASSQGSGYEQYV. In DNA form, the CDR3 reads TGTGCCAGCAGCCAAGGGTCCGGGTACGAGCAGTACGTC. The chain combines TRBV6-1 with TRBJ2-7; D ambiguous. The V end lost 6 bases, the J end lost 4 bases, and 13 bases lay between the germline ends. This CDR3 comprises 13 residues. CDR1 and CDR2 (germline): MNHNS, SASEGT.

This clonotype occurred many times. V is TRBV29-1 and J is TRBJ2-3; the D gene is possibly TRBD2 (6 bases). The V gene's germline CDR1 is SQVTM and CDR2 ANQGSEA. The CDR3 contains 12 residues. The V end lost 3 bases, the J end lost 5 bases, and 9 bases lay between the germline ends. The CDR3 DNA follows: TGCAGCGTTGAGCCCGGGGGAGATACGCAGTATTTT. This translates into CSVEPGGDTQYF.

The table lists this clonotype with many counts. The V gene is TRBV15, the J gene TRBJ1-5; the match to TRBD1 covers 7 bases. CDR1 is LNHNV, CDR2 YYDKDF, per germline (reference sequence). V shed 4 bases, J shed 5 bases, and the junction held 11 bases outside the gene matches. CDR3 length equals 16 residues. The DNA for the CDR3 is TGTGCCACCAGCATTGAAGACAGGGTAGGGGATCAGCCCCAGCATTTT. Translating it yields CATSIEDRVGDQPQHF.

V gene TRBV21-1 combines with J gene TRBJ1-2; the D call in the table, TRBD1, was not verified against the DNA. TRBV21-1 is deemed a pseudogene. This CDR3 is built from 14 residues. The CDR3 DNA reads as TGTGCCAGCACCCGGACAGGGCTGTTCTATGGCTACACCTTC. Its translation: CASTRTGLFYGYTF.

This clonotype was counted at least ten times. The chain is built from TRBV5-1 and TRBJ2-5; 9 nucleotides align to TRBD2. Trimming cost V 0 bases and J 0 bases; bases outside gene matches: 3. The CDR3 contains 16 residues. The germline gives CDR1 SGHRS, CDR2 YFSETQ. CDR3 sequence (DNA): TGCGCCAGCAGCTTGGATGAGCGGGGGGACCAAGAGACCCAGTACTTC. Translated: CASSLDERGDQETQYF.

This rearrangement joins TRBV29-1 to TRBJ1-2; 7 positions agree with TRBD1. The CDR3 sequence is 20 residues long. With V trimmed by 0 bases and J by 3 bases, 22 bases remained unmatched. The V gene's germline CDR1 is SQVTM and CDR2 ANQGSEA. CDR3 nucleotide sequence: TGCAGCGTTGAAGACTTATTTTCGACAGGGACAAGGGGTATAGACTATGGCTACACCTTC. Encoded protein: CSVEDLFSTGTRGIDYGYTF.

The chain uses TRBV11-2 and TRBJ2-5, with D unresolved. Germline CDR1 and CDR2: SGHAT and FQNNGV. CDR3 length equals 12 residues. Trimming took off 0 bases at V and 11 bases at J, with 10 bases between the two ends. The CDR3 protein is CASSLDLGQQYF. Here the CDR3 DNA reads TGTGCCAGCAGCTTAGATCTAGGCCAGCAGTACTTC.

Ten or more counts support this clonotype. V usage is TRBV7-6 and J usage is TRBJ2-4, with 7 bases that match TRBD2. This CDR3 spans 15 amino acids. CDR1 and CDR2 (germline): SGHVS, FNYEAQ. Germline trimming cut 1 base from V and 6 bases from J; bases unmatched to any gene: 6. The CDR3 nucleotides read TGTGCCAGCAGCTTAGAGGGCGGGGGACCAAACATTCAGTACTTC. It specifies CASSLEGGGPNIQYF.

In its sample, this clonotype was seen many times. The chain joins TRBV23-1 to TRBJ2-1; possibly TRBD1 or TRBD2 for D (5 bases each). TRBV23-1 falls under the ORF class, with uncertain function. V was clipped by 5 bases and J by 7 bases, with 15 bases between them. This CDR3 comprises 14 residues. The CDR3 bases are TGCGCCAGCAGTGGAATGGGGACGGATAATGAGCAGTTCTTC. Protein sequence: CASSGMGTDNEQFF.